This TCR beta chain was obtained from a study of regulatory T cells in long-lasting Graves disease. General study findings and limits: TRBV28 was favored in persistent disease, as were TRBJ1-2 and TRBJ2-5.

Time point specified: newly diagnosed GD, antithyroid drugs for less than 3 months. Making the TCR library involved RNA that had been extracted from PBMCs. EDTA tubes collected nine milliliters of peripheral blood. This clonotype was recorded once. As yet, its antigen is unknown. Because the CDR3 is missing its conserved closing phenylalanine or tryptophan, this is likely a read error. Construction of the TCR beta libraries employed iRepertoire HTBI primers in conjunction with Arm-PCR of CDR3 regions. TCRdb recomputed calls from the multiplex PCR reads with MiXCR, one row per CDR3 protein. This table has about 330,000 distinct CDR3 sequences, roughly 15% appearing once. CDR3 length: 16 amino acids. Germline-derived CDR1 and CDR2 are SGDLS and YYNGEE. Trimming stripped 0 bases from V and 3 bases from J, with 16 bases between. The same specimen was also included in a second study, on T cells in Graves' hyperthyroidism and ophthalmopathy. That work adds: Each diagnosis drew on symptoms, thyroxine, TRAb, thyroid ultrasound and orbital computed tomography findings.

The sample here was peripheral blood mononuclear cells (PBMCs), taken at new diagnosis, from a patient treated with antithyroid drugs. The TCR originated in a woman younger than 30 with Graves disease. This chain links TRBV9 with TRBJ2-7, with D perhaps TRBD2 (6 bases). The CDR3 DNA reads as TGTGCCAGCAGCGTAGGACCAGTTGGCGGGAACTACGAGCAGTACTTA. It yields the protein CASSVGPVGGNYEQYL.